This entry features one T cell receptor (beta chain) sequence. The antigen is unknown. This sample was taken from a study of cytomegalovirus exposure and HLA in healthy donors. The study, taken as a whole, reports: The later analysis indicated that the majority of CMV-associated TCR beta chains appeared HLA-restricted.

The germline V and J ends were trimmed by 5 bases and 11 bases, with 10 bases remaining between them. Germline V lookup: CDR1 MNHEY, CDR2 SVGAGI. CDR3 length: 11 amino acids. The PCR used 60 Vbeta and 13 Jbeta primers. Original handling: In a later analysis, roughly 11 million of approximately 80 million unique beta chains occurred in at least two donors. The repertoire was sequenced with immunoSEQ multiplex PCR; TCRdb's copy has only in-frame clones and lacks some. The V and J calls and the clone size are those of that table, but D and trimming were determined from the DNA. The sample includes over 80,000 clones, roughly four fifths seen only once; the top ten take around 3.7%.

This sequence was found in a man aged 30 to 39 in good health and CMV-seropositive. The chain combines TRBV6-5 with TRBJ1-5; D gene uncertain. Sequencing used PBMCs. This chain's CDR3 is CASSEIGTQHF. For the CDR3, the DNA is TGTGCCAGCAGTGAAATCGGGACCCAGCATTTT.